A single sample is the source of the 16 T cell receptor beta chains below, sequenced in a study of vaccination effects on CD4 cells after COVID-19. Before sequencing took place, the ViraFEST assay used viral peptide pools to expand antigen-specific CD4+ T cells. After roughly 11 days in culture, the CD4+ T cells were isolated. Nucleocapsid antibodies were negative in the vaccine recipients, who had never had SARS-CoV-2 infection. These receptors have no known antigen. Produced via immunoSEQ multiplex PCR; TCRdb's table is partial and in-frame only. In the table there are roughly 35,000 clones, around 73% of which are singletons. Sequencing was performed on CD4+ T cells from PBMCs cultured with HCoV-OC43 spike peptides, taken before COVID-19 vaccination. The subset is: HCoV-OC43 spike overlapping peptide pool stimulation. All receptors come from a human donor who received a COVID-19 vaccine.

V gene TRBV3-1 (or the pseudogene TRBV3-2) combines with J gene TRBJ1-1, with no clear D. V gave up 1 base and J gave up 6 bases, with 3 bases separating them. Germline values: CDR1 LGHDT, CDR2 YNNKEL (reference sequence). The CDR3 consists of 11 residues. The CDR3 loop is CASSQGAEAFF. The CDR3 DNA reads as TGTGCCAGCAGCCAAGGGGCTGAAGCTTTCTTT.

This clone was counted once. V is TRBV7-2 and J is TRBJ2-7; D is ambiguous. V dropped 5 bases and J dropped 10 bases, with 21 bases sitting between them. The CDR3 has 14 residues. Germline V gene data show CDR1 as SGHTA and CDR2 as FQGNSA. This CDR3 is CASSDTRTAFEQYF. DNA for the CDR3: TGTGCCAGCAGCGATACGAGGACCGCTTTCGAACAGTACTTC.

This clone was recorded a few times. V usage is TRBV27 and J usage is TRBJ1-6, with TRBD1 identical over 7 bases. This CDR3 spans 17 amino acids. V shed 5 bases and J 3 bases; nucleotides not matched to a gene: 10. The germline gives CDR1 MNHEY, CDR2 SMNVEV (reference sequence). The CDR3, as DNA: TGTGCCAGCAGTCCCTACCCGAACAGGGGCTATAATTCACCCCTCCACTTT. This gives the protein CASSPYPNRGYNSPLHF.

V usage is TRBV3-1 (or the pseudogene TRBV3-2) and J usage is TRBJ1-2, with 9 nucleotides matching TRBD1. This CDR3 region has 14 residues. The V gene's germline CDR1 is LGHDT and CDR2 YNNKEL (reference sequence). After removal of 1 base from V and 4 bases from J, the junction contained 1 base not matched to a gene. The CDR3 DNA follows: TGTGCCAGCAGCCAAGTGGGACAGGGCTATGGCTACACCTTC. Protein product: CASSQVGQGYGYTF.

V gene TRBV27 combines with J gene TRBJ2-3, with D possibly matching TRBD2 (5 bases). The CDR3 consists of 14 residues. Deletions cut 5 bases from V and 2 bases from J, with 11 bases between. Per the germline V gene, CDR1 is MNHEY and CDR2 is SMNVEV (reference sequence). As DNA, the CDR3 is TGTGCCAGCAGTGCGGGCCAGCTCACAGATACGCAGTATTTT. Its protein is CASSAGQLTDTQYF.

This clone was counted between two and nine times. V is TRBV5-1 and J is TRBJ1-1; 7 nucleotides align to TRBD1. V gave up 3 bases and J gave up 1 base; unmatched junction bases: 6. The CDR3 has 15 amino acids. Germline V lookup: CDR1 SGHRS, CDR2 YFSETQ. The CDR3 nucleotides are TGCGCCAGCAGCTCCCCGGGACAGCCGAACACTGAAGCTTTCTTT. Translating it yields CASSSPGQPNTEAFF.

This clone turned up a few times. The chain combines TRBV4-1 with TRBJ2-7; D call uncertain. The CDR3 contains 14 residues. Trimming took 4 bases from V and 1 from J, leaving 11 bases between them. Germline CDR1 is MGHRA and CDR2 is YSYEKL. CDR3 protein: CASSLSGSSYEQYF. In DNA, the CDR3 is TGCGCCAGCAGCCTCTCCGGGTCGTCCTACGAGCAGTACTTC.

In its sample, this clone was seen a few times. The rearrangement links TRBV11-2 to TRBJ2-7, with D unclear. The CDR3 extends over 15 amino acids. The V gene lost 0 bases and the J gene lost 6 bases, with 15 bases spanning the gap. CDR1 and CDR2 (germline): SGHAT, FQNNGV. In nucleotides, the CDR3 is TGTGCCAGCAGCTTAGATCCCTCGCCGATATCCGAGCAGTACTTC. Protein sequence: CASSLDPSPISEQYF.

The chain is built from TRBV5-1 and TRBJ1-1; TRBD1 might be the D (5 bases). Germline V gives CDR1 SGHRS, CDR2 YFSETQ. V lost 1 base and J lost 1, with 14 bases in between. The CDR3 spans 16 residues. CDR3 sequence reads: CASSLLGTAGNTEAFF. CDR3 in DNA: TGCGCCAGCAGCTTGCTAGGGACCGCGGGGAACACTGAAGCTTTCTTT.

This rearrangement joins TRBV30 to TRBJ2-5; D unclear. Germline CDR1 reads GTSNPN; CDR2 reads SVGIG (reference sequence). The CDR3 extends over 13 amino acids. V was pared by 0 bases and J by 5 bases, with 10 bases between. As DNA, the CDR3 is TGTGCCTGGAGTGTAGGCCTGTTGGAGACCCAGTACTTC. Residues: CAWSVGLLETQYF.

This clone was recorded a few times. The V and J genes are TRBV6-1 and TRBJ2-1; TRBD1 is a possible D gene (6 bases). The CDR3 has 13 residues. The V and J ends lost 6 bases and 2 bases respectively, with 8 bases between them. Germline-derived CDR1 and CDR2 are MNHNS and SASEGT. DNA for the CDR3: TGTGCCAGCAGCCAGGGGCCCTACAATGAGCAGTTCTTC. The encoded protein is CASSQGPYNEQFF.

The V and J genes are TRBV5-4 and TRBJ2-1; D possibly corresponds to TRBD2 (6 bases). Germline assignment: CDR1 SGHNT and CDR2 YYREEE (reference sequence). Trimming took off 2 bases at V and 4 bases at J, with 16 bases between the two ends. CDR3 length: 16 amino acids. As DNA, the CDR3 is TGTGCCAGCAGCTTTTCTGAGGCGGGATTATACAATGAGCAGTTCTTC. It codes for CASSFSEAGLYNEQFF.

The J gene is TRBJ2-1, the V gene TRBV10-3; a possible D gene is TRBD1 (5 bases). The CDR3 loop spans 15 amino acids. V lost 11 bases and J lost 0, with 17 bases in between. The germline V gene encodes CDR1 ENHRY and CDR2 SYGVKD. CDR3 nucleotide sequence: TGTGCCTCTAGGACACCTTCGGCCTCCTACAATGAGCAGTTCTTC. Its translation: CASRTPSASYNEQFF.

The chain employs TRBV3-1 (or the pseudogene TRBV3-2) and TRBJ2-7; D not certain. The CDR3 spans 13 residues. Germline loops: CDR1 LGHDT, CDR2 YNNKEL (reference sequence). V was cut by 1 base and J by 8 bases, with 12 bases left in between. CDR3 in amino acids: CASSQVGHGQQYF. The CDR3, as DNA: TGTGCCAGCAGCCAAGTTGGTCACGGTCAGCAGTACTTC.

This clone was seen once. The chain is built from TRBV3-1 (or the pseudogene TRBV3-2) and TRBJ2-5; D gene ambiguous. Germline V gives CDR1 LGHDT, CDR2 YNNKEL (reference sequence). The CDR3 runs 14 residues. With 4 bases removed from V and 1 base from J, the gap between germline ends came to 10 bases. The CDR3 spells CASSPIELQETQYF. The CDR3 nucleotides read TGTGCCAGCAGCCCAATTGAGCTCCAAGAGACCCAGTACTTC.

The chain combines TRBV19 with TRBJ1-6; D gene ambiguous. V lost 0 bases, J lost 7 bases, and 7 bases lay in between. CDR3 length: 14 residues. The germline gives CDR1 LNHDA, CDR2 SQIVND (reference sequence). In DNA form, the CDR3 reads TGTGCCAGTAGTATAGAGGCCTCAAATTCACCCCTCCACTTT. It translates to CASSIEASNSPLHF.